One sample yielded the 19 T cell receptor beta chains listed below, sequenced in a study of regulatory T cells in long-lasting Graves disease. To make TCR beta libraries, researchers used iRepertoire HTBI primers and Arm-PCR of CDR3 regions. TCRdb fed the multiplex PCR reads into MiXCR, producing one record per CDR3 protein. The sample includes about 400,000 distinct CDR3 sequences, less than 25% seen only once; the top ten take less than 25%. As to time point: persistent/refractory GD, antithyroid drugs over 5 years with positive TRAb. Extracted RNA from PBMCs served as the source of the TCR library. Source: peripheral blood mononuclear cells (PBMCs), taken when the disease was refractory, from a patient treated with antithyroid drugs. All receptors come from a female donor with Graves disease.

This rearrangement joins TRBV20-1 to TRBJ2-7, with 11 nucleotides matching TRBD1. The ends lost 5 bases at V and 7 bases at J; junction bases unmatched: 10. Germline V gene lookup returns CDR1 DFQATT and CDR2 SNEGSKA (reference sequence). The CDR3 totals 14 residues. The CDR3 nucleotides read TGCAGTGCTTCGGAACCCGGGACAGGGGGTGAGCAGTACTTC. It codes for CSASEPGTGGEQYF.

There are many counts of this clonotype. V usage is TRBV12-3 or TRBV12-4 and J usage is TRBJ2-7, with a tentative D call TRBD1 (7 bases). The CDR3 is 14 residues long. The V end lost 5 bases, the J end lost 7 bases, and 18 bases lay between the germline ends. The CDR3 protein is CASSQDRAAGEQYF. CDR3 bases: TGTGCCAGCAGTCAAGACAGGGCGGCGGGAGAGCAGTACTTC.

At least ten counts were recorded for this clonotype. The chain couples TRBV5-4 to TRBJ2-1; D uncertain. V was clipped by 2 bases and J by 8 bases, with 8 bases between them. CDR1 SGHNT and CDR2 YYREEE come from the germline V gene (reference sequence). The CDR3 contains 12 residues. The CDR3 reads CASSFPGDEQFF. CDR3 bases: TGTGCCAGCAGCTTCCCTGGGGATGAGCAGTTCTTC.

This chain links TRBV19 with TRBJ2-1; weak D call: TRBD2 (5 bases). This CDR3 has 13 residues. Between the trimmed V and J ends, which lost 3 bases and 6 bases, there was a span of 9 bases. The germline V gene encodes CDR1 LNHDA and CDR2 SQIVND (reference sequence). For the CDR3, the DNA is TGTGCCAGTAGTATCGCGGGTTTCAATGAGCAGTTCTTC. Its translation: CASSIAGFNEQFF.

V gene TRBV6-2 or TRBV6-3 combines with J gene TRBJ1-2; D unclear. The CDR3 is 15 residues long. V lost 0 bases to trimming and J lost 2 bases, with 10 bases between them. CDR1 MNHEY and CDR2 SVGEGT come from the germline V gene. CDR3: CASSYSGITNYGYTF. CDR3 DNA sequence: TGTGCCAGCAGTTACTCAGGAATCACCAACTATGGCTACACCTTC.

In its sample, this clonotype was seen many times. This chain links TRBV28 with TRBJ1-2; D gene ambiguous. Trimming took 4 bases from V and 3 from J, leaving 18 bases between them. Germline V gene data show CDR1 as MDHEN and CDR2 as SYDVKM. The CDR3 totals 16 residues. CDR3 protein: CASSYPSQASYYGYTF. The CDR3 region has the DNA TGTGCCAGCAGTTACCCTTCGCAGGCCAGCTACTATGGCTACACCTTC.

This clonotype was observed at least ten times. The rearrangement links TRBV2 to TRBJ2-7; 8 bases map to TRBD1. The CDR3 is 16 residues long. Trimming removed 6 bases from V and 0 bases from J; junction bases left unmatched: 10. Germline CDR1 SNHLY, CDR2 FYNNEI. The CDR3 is CASRNDRDRYSYEQYF. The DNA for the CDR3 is TGTGCCAGCAGGAACGACCGGGACAGGTACTCCTACGAGCAGTACTTC.

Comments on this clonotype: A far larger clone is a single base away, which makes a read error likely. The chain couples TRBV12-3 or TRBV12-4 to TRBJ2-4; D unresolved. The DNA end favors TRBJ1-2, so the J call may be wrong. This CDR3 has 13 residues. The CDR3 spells CASSLLGQTGYTF. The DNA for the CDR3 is TGTGCCAGCAGTTTATTGGGCCAGACGGGCTACACCTTC.

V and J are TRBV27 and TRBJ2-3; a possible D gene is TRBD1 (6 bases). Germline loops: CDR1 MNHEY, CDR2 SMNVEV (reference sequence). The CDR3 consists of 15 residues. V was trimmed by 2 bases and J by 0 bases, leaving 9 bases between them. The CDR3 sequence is CASSLLGASTDTQYF. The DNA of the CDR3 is TGTGCCAGCAGTTTACTGGGGGCTAGCACAGATACGCAGTATTTT.

The CDR3 here is CASSPEHRNTEAFF. The CDR3 DNA sequence: TGTGCCAGCAGTCCCGAGCACCGGAACACTGAAGCTTTCTTT. The rearrangement uses TRBV12-3 or TRBV12-4 and TRBJ1-1; D is uncertain. The CDR3 is 14 amino acids. V was clipped by 5 bases and J by 1 base, with 11 bases between them.

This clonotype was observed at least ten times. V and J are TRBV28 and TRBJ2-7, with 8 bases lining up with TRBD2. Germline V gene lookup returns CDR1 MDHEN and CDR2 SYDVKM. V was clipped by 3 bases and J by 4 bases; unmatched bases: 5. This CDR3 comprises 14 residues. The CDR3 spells CASSFPGTRYEQYF. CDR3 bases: TGTGCCAGCAGTTTCCCCGGGACTAGATACGAGCAGTACTTC. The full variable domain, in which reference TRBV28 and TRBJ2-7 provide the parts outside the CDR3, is DVKVTQSSRYLVKRTGEKVFLECVQDMDHENMFWYRQDPGLGLRLIYFSYDVKMKEKGDIPEGYSVSREKKERFSLILESASTNQTSMYLCASSFPGTRYEQYFGPGTRLTVT.

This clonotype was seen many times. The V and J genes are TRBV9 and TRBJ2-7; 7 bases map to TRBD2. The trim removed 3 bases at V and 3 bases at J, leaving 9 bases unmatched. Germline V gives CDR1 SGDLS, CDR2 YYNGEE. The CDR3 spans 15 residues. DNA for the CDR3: TGTGCCAGCAGCGCCGGGGAGGGGACGGTCTACGAGCAGTACTTC. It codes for CASSAGEGTVYEQYF.

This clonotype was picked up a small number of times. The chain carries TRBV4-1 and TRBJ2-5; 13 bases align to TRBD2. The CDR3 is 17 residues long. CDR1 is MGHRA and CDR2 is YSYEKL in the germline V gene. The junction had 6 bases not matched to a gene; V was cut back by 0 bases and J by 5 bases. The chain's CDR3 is CASSQERTSGSAETQYF. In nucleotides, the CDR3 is TGCGCCAGCAGCCAAGAGAGGACTAGCGGGAGTGCTGAGACCCAGTACTTC.

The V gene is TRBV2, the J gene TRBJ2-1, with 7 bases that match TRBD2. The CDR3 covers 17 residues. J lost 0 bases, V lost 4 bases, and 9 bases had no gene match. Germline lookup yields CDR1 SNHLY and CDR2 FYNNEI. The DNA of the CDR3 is TGTGCCAGCAGTGGGGCTAGCGGAACTAGCTCCTACAATGAGCAGTTCTTC. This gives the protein CASSGASGTSSYNEQFF.

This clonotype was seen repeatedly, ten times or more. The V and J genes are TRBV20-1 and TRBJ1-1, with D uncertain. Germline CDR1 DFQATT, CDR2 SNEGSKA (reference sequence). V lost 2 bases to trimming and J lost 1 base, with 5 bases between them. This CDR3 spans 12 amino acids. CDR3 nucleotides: TGCAGTGCTAGATCCGGGAACACTGAAGCTTTCTTT. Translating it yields CSARSGNTEAFF.

The CDR3 DNA reads TGTGCCAGCAGCCGAGCGACGGGAAACACCATATATTTT. The encoded protein is CASSRATGNTIYF. V and J are TRBV12-3 or TRBV12-4 and TRBJ1-3; no definite D call. The V gene lost 6 bases and the J gene lost 4 bases, with 10 bases spanning the gap. The CDR3 loop spans 13 amino acids.

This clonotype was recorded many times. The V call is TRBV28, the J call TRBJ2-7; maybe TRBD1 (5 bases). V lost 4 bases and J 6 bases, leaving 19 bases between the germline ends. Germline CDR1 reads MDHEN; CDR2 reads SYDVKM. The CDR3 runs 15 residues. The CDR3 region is CASSYGQGFLGEQYF. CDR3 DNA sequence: TGTGCCAGCAGTTACGGGCAGGGCTTCCTCGGCGAGCAGTACTTC.

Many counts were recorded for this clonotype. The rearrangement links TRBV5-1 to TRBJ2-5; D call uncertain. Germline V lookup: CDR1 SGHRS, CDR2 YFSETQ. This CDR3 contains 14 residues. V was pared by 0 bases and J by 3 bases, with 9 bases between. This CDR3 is CASSLALWEETQYF. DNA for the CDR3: TGCGCCAGCAGCTTGGCCCTTTGGGAAGAGACCCAGTACTTC.

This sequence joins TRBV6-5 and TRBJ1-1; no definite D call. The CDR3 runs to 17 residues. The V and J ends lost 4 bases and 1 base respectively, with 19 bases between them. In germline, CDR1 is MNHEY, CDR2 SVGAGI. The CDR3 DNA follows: TGTGCCAGCAGTTTCCCGGACGTTCTTCAAGCGAACACTGAAGCTTTCTTT. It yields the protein CASSFPDVLQANTEAFF.